This T cell receptor (beta chain) was documented in a study of response to subunit inactivated influenza vaccine. Whole-study findings and limits: Authors proposed each seasonal influenza vaccination draws in few new T cells.

Remarks on this clonotype: As yet, its antigen is unknown.

TCRdb re-derived calls from the RT-PCR reads in MiXCR, one entry per CDR3 protein. The data show 400,000 to 650,000 distinct CDR3 sequences, with around 7.7% seen just once and around 13% held by the top ten. After removal of 2 bases from V and 5 bases from J, the junction contained 5 bases not matched to a gene. The germline CDR1 and CDR2 sequences are KGHDR and SFDVKD. The CDR3 length is 15 residues. This clonotype was obtained from a man aged 50 to 69 who received an inactivated influenza vaccine. The chain combines TRBV24-1 with TRBJ2-1, with 7 bases that match TRBD2. Here the sequenced sample was PBMCs from blood, taken about 23 months after vaccination. DNA for the CDR3: TGTGCCACCAGTGATTCCGGCGGGAGCGACAATGAGCAGTTCTTC. Protein sequence: CATSDSGGSDNEQFF.